A few counts support the clone carrying this TCR beta chain. Its target is unknown. This specimen comes from a study of T-cell memory formation after mild COVID-19. Findings and limits, study-wide: The study found contracting CD4+ clones mainly in CM and EM and contracting CD8+ clones in EMRA.

TCRdb reprocessed the 5' RACE reads via MiXCR and lists one record per CDR3 protein. Of fewer than 90,000 distinct CDR3 sequences in the sample, approximately 13% were seen once. This TCR derives from an adult woman who had mild COVID-19 (a few samples of this study predate the infection). Cell type and time point are not known. Material: PBMCs or a T cell subset sorted from them (not recorded which).

The CDR3 spells CASSSVDYSYNEQFF. CDR3 coding DNA: TGCGCCAGCAGCTCAGTCGATTACTCCTACAATGAGCAGTTCTTC. The chain has TRBV5-1 and TRBJ2-1; D is ambiguous. The V gene lost 3 bases and the J gene lost 0 bases, with 10 bases spanning the gap. CDR1 SGHRS and CDR2 YFSETQ come from the germline V gene. CDR3 size: 15 residues.